The 20 T cell receptor beta chains reported below all come from one sample, sequenced in a study of Ad26.COV2.S vaccination and SARS-CoV-2 variants. Treatment meaning: about 20 received Ad26.COV2.S at low or high dose, single or two shots; 5 received placebo; per-sample allocation not given. The study sampled participants on day 63 after the first vaccine or placebo injection. Method: immunoSEQ multiplex PCR; TCRdb's copy keeps in-frame clones and lacks some. This sample has roughly 700,000 clones; about 90% occur once, and the top ten carry around 1.5%. Here the sequenced sample was peripheral blood, taken in a trial of Ad26.COV2.S vaccine versus placebo. The receptors stem from a person aged 18 to 65 who received the Ad26.COV2.S COVID-19 vaccine or a placebo.

This sequence joins TRBV12-3 or TRBV12-4 and TRBJ2-1; the D gene is possibly TRBD2 (5 bases). CDR3 length equals 13 residues. Between the trimmed V and J ends, which lost 5 bases and 3 bases, there was a span of 8 bases. CDR3 sequence reads: CASSADYYNEQFF. In DNA, the CDR3 is TGTGCCAGCAGTGCTGACTACTACAATGAGCAGTTCTTC.

This sequence joins TRBV19 and TRBJ2-1; 13 bases fit TRBD2. The CDR3 spans 15 residues. CDR1 LNHDA and CDR2 SQIVND come from the germline V gene (reference sequence). Trimming cost V 5 bases and J 6 bases; bases outside gene matches: 4. The CDR3 nucleotides read TGTGCCAGTAGTGTCACTAGCGGGGGGGGCAATGAGCAGTTCTTC. It is translated as CASSVTSGGGNEQFF.

This chain connects TRBV30 to TRBJ1-1, with D unresolved. Germline V gene lookup returns CDR1 GTSNPN and CDR2 SVGIG (reference sequence). The CDR3 extends over 12 amino acids. Trimming cost V 5 bases and J 0 bases, with 7 bases left between them. The CDR3 coding sequence is TGTGCCTGGGGACTGTTGAACACTGAAGCTTTCTTT. Translated, it gives CAWGLLNTEAFF.

This chain links TRBV30 with TRBJ2-5; either TRBD1 or TRBD2 may fit D (5 bases each). Trimming took off 5 bases at V and 5 bases at J, with 15 bases between the two ends. Germline V gene lookup returns CDR1 GTSNPN and CDR2 SVGIG (reference sequence). The CDR3 loop spans 13 amino acids. As DNA, the CDR3 is TGTGCCTGGGACCCTGGGACGGTGGAGACCCAGTACTTC. Encoded protein: CAWDPGTVETQYF.

The rearrangement uses TRBV4-2 and TRBJ1-2, with 9 bases lining up with TRBD1. The CDR3 is made up of 15 amino acids. Germline V gene data show CDR1 as LGHNA and CDR2 as YNFKEQ. Trimming cost V 0 bases and J 8 bases; bases outside gene matches: 7. CDR3 sequence (DNA): TGTGCCAGCAGCCAAGAATTACAGGGGGCGCGGGGCTACACCTTC. It is translated as CASSQELQGARGYTF.

The rearrangement joins TRBV27 to TRBJ2-2; 9 bases line up with TRBD2. Germline CDR1 reads MNHEY; CDR2 reads SMNVEV (reference sequence). There are 16 residues in the CDR3. V was pared by 3 bases and J by 4 bases, with 6 bases of the junction left unmatched. CDR3 sequence reads: CASSFAGGLSTGELFF. CDR3 nucleotide sequence: TGTGCCAGCAGTTTTGCGGGGGGGCTTTCCACCGGGGAGCTGTTTTTT.

The V gene is TRBV30, the J gene TRBJ2-2; unclear D gene. The CDR3 has 15 residues. The germline CDR1 and CDR2 sequences are GTSNPN and SVGIG (reference sequence). V was clipped by 2 bases and J by 3 bases, with 13 bases between them. As DNA, the CDR3 is TGTGCCTGGAGTATCGTTACCCCTTACACCGGGGAGCTGTTTTTT. Translation gives CAWSIVTPYTGELFF.

The chain couples TRBV19 to TRBJ2-1; D remains unclear. The CDR3 is 15 amino acids. CDR1 and CDR2 from the germline V gene are LNHDA and SQIVND (reference sequence). The V and J ends lost 8 bases and 0 bases respectively, with 14 bases between them. The CDR3 DNA is TGTGCCAGTCAAGAGACATCGAGCTCCTACAATGAGCAGTTCTTC. This encodes CASQETSSSYNEQFF.

The gene calls are TRBV7-2 and TRBJ1-5, with D possibly TRBD1 on 5 matching bases. This CDR3 contains 17 residues. Germline V gene sequence: CDR1 SGHTA, CDR2 FQGNSA. Trimming took off 5 bases at V and 7 bases at J, with 24 bases between the two ends. The chain's CDR3 is CASSLRATLGGDQPQHF. CDR3 nucleotide sequence: TGTGCCAGCAGCCTCCGGGCCACCCTGGGGGGGGACCAGCCCCAGCATTTT. Based on the CDR3 plus reference TRBV7-2 and TRBJ1-5, the full variable domain is GAGVSQSPSNKVTEKGKDVELRCDPISGHTALYWYRQSLGQGLEFLIYFQGNSAPDKSGLPSDRFSAERTGGSVSTLTIQRTQQEDSAVYLCASSLRATLGGDQPQHFGDGTRLSIL.

This clone appeared once. The V and J genes are TRBV5-1 and TRBJ1-1; D not resolved. The germline V and J ends were trimmed by 0 bases and 1 base, with 13 bases remaining between them. The CDR3 is made up of 16 amino acids. In germline, CDR1 is SGHRS, CDR2 YFSETQ. In nucleotides, the CDR3 is TGCGCCAGCAGCTTGGAGGGTCGCCCCCCGAACACTGAAGCTTTCTTT. Encoded protein: CASSLEGRPPNTEAFF.

The chain carries TRBV5-1 and TRBJ1-1; TRBD1 might be the D (6 bases). Deletions cut 3 bases from V and 5 bases from J, with 20 bases between. CDR1 is SGHRS and CDR2 is YFSETQ in the germline V gene. CDR3 length equals 16 residues. The CDR3 protein is CASSSAQGARWTEAFF. CDR3 sequence (DNA): TGCGCCAGCAGCTCTGCACAGGGCGCAAGGTGGACTGAAGCTTTCTTT. The full variable domain, rest sourced from reference TRBV5-1 and TRBJ1-1, is KAGVTQTPRYLIKTRGQQVTLSCSPISGHRSVSWYQQTPGQGLQFLFEYFSETQRNKGNFPGRFSGRQFSNSRSEMNVSTLELGDSALYLCASSSAQGARWTEAFFGQGTRLTVV.

The chain couples TRBV10-3 to TRBJ2-5, with a weak D call TRBD2 (6 bases). The CDR3 is made up of 14 amino acids. V lost 2 bases and J lost 4, with 11 bases in between. Germline CDR1 is ENHRY and CDR2 is SYGVKD. The CDR3 DNA reads as TGTGCCATCAGTGAGAGGACGGGGGTAGAGACCCAGTACTTC. It specifies CAISERTGVETQYF.

V and J are TRBV21-1 and TRBJ1-5; the table's D call, TRBD1, has no DNA check behind it. TRBV21-1 constitutes a pseudogene. The CDR3 spans 16 residues. CDR3 loop: CASSARQGIRNQPQHF. In DNA form, the CDR3 reads TGTGCCAGCAGTGCCCGACAGGGGATTAGGAATCAGCCCCAGCATTTT.

CDR3 DNA sequence: TGCGCCAGCAGCCAAGAAGGAGGCCGCGCCTATGGCTACACCTTC. This codes for CASSQEGGRAYGYTF. The chain links TRBV4-1 to TRBJ1-2; D call uncertain. CDR1 and CDR2 from the germline V gene are MGHRA and YSYEKL. V lost 0 bases and J 4 bases, leaving 12 bases between the germline ends. The CDR3 totals 15 residues.

The V and J genes are TRBV27 and TRBJ2-1; perhaps TRBD2 as D (6 bases). Germline V CDR1 and CDR2: MNHEY, SMNVEV (reference sequence). V lost 3 bases, J lost 7 bases, and 19 bases lay in between. This CDR3 spans 16 amino acids. CDR3 DNA sequence: TGTGCCAGCAGTTTTCTCGGTGTAGCGGAAGGGAATGAGCAGTTCTTC. It specifies CASSFLGVAEGNEQFF.

The rearrangement links TRBV6-5 to TRBJ2-3; 10 positions match TRBD2. Germline V gives CDR1 MNHEY, CDR2 SVGAGI. V was clipped by 2 bases and J by 1 base; unmatched bases: 3. The CDR3 loop spans 16 amino acids. The CDR3 loop reads CASSYVAGGGTDTQYF. CDR3 sequence (DNA): TGTGCCAGCAGTTACGTAGCGGGGGGAGGCACAGATACGCAGTATTTT.

V and J are TRBV5-6 and TRBJ2-7; TRBD2 is a possible D gene (5 bases). Germline CDR1 is SGHDT and CDR2 is YYEEEE. The CDR3 contains 14 residues. Between the trimmed V and J ends, which lost 2 bases and 2 bases, there was a span of 11 bases. The CDR3 DNA follows: TGTGCCAGCAGCTTTGGAGGTGCAGCCTACGAGCAGTACTTC. Encoded protein: CASSFGGAAYEQYF.

This chain uses TRBV11-3 with TRBJ2-5; the D gene is possibly TRBD1 (5 bases). Trimming stripped 0 bases from V and 5 bases from J, with 7 bases between. Germline CDR1 reads SGHNT; CDR2 reads YENEEA. There are 13 residues in the CDR3. The CDR3 here is CASSLEAGETQYF. The CDR3 nucleotides are TGTGCCAGCAGCTTAGAGGCAGGGGAGACCCAGTACTTC.

The V call is TRBV2, the J call TRBJ2-3; D assignment may be TRBD1 or TRBD2 (5 bases each). The V end lost 7 bases, the J end lost 1 base, and 9 bases lay between the germline ends. The CDR3 runs to 13 residues. In germline, CDR1 is SNHLY, CDR2 FYNNEI. The CDR3 DNA reads as TGTGCCAGCACGAGGGACCGCACAGATACGCAGTATTTT. This translates into CASTRDRTDTQYF.

The gene calls are TRBV24-1 and TRBJ2-2, with TRBD1 matching over 11 bases. Germline V gives CDR1 KGHDR, CDR2 SFDVKD. This CDR3 is 16 amino acids long. The junction had 3 bases not matched to a gene; V was cut back by 3 bases and J by 4 bases. The DNA for the CDR3 is TGTGCCACCAGTGATACCGGGACAGGGGGCACCGGGGAGCTGTTTTTT. Residues: CATSDTGTGGTGELFF.